Detailed here is one TCR beta chain. Its antigen is undetermined. The sample comes from a study of T cells in localized non-small cell lung cancer. Study-wide results and limits: Without multi-region sequencing, intratumor heterogeneity could not be excluded.

V gave up 1 base and J gave up 11 bases; unmatched junction bases: 4. In germline, CDR1 is SGHTA, CDR2 FQGNSA. There are 13 residues in the CDR3. Clones were read by immunoSEQ multiplex PCR, and TCRdb kept only the in-frame ones, dropping some. The sample includes 4,500 to 6,000 clones, 25% to 35% seen only once; the top ten take about a tenth. V gene TRBV7-2 combines with J gene TRBJ1-1, with 10 bases that match TRBD1. The TCR comes from a woman aged 40 to 75 with stage II squamous cell lung carcinoma. Here the sequenced sample was lung tumor tissue, taken before any cancer treatment. The CDR3 DNA reads as TGTGCCAGCAGCTTAGGGACAGGGGGTAGCGCTTTCTTT. This gives the protein CASSLGTGGSAFF.